The following is a T cell receptor beta chain sequence with its context. This sample stems from a study of blood T cell repertoires in COVID-19. Looking at the study overall: From T cells, B-cell-depleted T cells, or PBMCs came the material, which was cDNA or gDNA.

Here immunoSEQ multiplex PCR was the method, and the copy in TCRdb shows in-frame clones only, minus some. The sample shows about 210,000 clones, 80% to 90% of them seen only once. The CDR3 consists of 16 residues. The germline V gene has CDR1 MNHEY and CDR2 SVGAGI. V lost 0 bases and J 2 bases, leaving 11 bases between the germline ends. The sequencing sample was made of peripheral blood. The chain employs TRBV6-5 and TRBJ1-3; D uncertain. The clonotype was recovered from a woman aged 45-65 years with acute or convalescent COVID-19. CDR3 in amino acids: CASSYSTGTPGNTIYF. Here the CDR3 DNA reads TGTGCCAGCAGTTACTCGACGGGAACTCCTGGAAACACCATATATTTT.